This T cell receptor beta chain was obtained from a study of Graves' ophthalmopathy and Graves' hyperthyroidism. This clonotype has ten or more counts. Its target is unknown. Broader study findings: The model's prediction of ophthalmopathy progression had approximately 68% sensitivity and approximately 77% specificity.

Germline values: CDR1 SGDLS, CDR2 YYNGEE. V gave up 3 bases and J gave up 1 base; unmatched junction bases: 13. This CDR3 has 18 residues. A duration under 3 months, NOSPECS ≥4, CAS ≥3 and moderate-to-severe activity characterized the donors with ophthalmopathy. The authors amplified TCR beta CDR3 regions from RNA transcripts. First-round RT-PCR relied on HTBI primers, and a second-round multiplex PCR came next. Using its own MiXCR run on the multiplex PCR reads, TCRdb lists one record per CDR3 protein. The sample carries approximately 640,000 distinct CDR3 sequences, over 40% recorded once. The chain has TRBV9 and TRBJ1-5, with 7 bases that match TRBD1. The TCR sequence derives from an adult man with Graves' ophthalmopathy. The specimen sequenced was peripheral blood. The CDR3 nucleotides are TGTGCCAGCAGCGATAATCCCCTGACAGGGATCAGCAATCAGCCCCAGCATTTT. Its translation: CASSDNPLTGISNQPQHF.